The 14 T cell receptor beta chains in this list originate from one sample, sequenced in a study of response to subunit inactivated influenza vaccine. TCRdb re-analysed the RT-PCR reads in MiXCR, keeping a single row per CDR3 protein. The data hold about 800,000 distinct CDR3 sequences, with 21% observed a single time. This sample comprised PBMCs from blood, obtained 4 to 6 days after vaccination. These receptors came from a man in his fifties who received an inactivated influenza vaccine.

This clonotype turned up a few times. CDR3 amino acids: CASSYARSSGSSTDTQYF. In nucleotides, the CDR3 is TGTGCCAGCAGTTACGCCCGTAGTAGCGGTTCTAGCACAGATACGCAGTATTTT. This chain connects TRBV6-5 to TRBJ2-3; D is perhaps TRBD2 (6 bases). V was pared by 2 bases and J by 0 bases, with 18 bases between. This CDR3 is built from 18 residues. CDR1 and CDR2 (germline): MNHEY, SVGAGI.

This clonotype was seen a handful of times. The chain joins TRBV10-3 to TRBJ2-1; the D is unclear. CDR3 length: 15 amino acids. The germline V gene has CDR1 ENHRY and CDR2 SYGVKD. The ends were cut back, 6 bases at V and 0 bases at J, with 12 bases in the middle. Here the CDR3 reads CAISDTRTSYNEQFF. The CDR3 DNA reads TGTGCCATCAGCGACACTCGAACCTCCTACAATGAGCAGTTCTTC.

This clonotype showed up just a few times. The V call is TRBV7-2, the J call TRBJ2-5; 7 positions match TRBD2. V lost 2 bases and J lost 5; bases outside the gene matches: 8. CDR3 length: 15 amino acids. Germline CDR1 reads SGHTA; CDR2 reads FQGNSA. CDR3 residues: CASSLNLARGETQYF. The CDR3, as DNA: TGTGCCAGCAGCTTAAATCTCGCGCGGGGGGAGACCCAGTACTTC.

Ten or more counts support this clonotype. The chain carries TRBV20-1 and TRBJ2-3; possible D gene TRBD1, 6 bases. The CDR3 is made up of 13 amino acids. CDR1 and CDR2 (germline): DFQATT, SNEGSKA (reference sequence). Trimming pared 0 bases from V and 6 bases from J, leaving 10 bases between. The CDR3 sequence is CSARDPRGDTQYF. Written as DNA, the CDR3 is TGCAGTGCTAGAGATCCGAGGGGGGATACGCAGTATTTT.

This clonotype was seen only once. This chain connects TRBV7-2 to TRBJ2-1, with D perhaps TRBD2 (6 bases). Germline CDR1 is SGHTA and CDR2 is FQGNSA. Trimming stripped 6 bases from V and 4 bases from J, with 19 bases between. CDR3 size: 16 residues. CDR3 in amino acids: CASSHYGTLPYNEQFF. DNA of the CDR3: TGTGCCAGCAGTCACTACGGGACTCTACCTTACAATGAGCAGTTCTTC.

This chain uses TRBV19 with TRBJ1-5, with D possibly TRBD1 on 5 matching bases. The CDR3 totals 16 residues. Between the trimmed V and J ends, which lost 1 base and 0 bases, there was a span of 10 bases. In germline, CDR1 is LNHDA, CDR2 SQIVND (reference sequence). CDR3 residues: CASSIGGVLSNQPQHF. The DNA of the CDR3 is TGTGCCAGTAGTATAGGGGGCGTTCTTAGCAATCAGCCCCAGCATTTT.

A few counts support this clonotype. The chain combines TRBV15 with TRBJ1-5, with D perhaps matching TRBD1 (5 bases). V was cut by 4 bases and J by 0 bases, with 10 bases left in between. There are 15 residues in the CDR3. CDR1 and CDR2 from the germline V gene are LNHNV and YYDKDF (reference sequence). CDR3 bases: TGTGCCACCAGCAAGACAGTCGGTAGCAATCAGCCCCAGCATTTT. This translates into CATSKTVGSNQPQHF.

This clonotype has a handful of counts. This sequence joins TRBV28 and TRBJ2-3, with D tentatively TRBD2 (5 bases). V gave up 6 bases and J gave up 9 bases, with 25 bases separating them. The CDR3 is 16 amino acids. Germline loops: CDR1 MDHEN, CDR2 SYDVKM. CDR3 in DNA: TGTGCCAGCAGCCGACTGACGTTTGGTGGGCGGGCCACGCAGTATTTT. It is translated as CASSRLTFGGRATQYF.

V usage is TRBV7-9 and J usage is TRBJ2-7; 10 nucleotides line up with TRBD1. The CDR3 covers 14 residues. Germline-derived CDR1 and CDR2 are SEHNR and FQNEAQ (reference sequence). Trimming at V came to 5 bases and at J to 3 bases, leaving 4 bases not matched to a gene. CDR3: CASSHWDRGYEQYF. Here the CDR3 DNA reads TGTGCCAGCAGCCACTGGGACAGGGGCTACGAGCAGTACTTC.

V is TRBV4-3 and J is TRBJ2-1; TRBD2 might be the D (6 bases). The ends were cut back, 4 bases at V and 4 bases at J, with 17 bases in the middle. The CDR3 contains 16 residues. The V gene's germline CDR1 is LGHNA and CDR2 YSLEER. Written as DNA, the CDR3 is TGCGCCAGCAGCCCCTCCGGGGCGGGGACGTACAATGAGCAGTTCTTC. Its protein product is CASSPSGAGTYNEQFF.

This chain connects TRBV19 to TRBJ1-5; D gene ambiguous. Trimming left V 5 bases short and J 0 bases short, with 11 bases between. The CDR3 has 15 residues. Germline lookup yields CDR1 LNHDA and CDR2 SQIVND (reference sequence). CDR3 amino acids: CASSPGIGSNQPQHF. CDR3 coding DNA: TGTGCCAGTAGTCCCGGGATCGGTAGCAATCAGCCCCAGCATTTT. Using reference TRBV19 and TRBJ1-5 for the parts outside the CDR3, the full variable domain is DGGITQSPKYLFRKEGQNVTLSCEQNLNHDAMYWYRQDPGQGLRLIYYSQIVNDFQKGDIAEGYSVSREKKESFPLTVTSAQKNPTAFYLCASSPGIGSNQPQHFGDGTRLSIL.

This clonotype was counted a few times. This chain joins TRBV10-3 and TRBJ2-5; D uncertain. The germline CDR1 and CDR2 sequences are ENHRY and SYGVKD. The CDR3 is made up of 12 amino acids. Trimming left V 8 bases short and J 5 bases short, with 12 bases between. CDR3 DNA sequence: TGTGCCATCTCAAGGTCCGGGGAGACCCAGTACTTC. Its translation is CAISRSGETQYF.

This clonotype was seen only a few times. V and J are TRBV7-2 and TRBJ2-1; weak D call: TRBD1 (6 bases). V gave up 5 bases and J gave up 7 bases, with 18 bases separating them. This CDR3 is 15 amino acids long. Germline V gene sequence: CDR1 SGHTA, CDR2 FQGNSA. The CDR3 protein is CASSGLGHTRNEQFF. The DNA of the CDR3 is TGTGCCAGCAGCGGCTTGGGACACACAAGGAATGAGCAGTTCTTC.

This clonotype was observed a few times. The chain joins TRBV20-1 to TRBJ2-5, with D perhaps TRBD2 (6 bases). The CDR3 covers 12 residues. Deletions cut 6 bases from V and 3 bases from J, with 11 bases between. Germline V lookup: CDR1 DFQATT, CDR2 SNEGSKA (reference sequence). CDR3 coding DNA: TGCAGTGCCAGTACGGGGGAAGAGACCCAGTACTTC. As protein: CSASTGEETQYF.